Here is one T cell receptor (beta chain) with its context. Germline lookup yields CDR1 SGHTA and CDR2 FQGNSA. Deletions cut 5 bases from V and 2 bases from J, with 16 bases between. The CDR3 totals 16 residues. Sequencing used immunoSEQ multiplex PCR; TCRdb keeps in-frame clones, though not all of them. The sample gives some 49,000 clones, 80% to 85% of which show up once; 20% to 25% is in the top ten. The record originates from a study of blood T cell repertoires in COVID-19. Seattle's cohort entered during active infection and was followed longitudinally. The sequencing sample was made of peripheral blood. The clonotype was recovered from an elderly woman with COVID-19, enrolled during active disease. The chain uses TRBV7-2 and TRBJ1-5; perhaps TRBD1 as D (6 bases). This CDR3 is CASSPFRAGGNQPQHF. The CDR3, as DNA: TGTGCCAGCAGCCCCTTCCGGGCAGGGGGCAATCAGCCCCAGCATTTT. The full variable domain, completed using reference TRBV7-2 and TRBJ1-5, is GAGVSQSPSNKVTEKGKDVELRCDPISGHTALYWYRQSLGQGLEFLIYFQGNSAPDKSGLPSDRFSAERTGGSVSTLTIQRTQQEDSAVYLCASSPFRAGGNQPQHFGDGTRLSIL.